These 13 T cell receptor beta chains were all obtained from the same sample, sequenced in a study of beta chain features in type 1 diabetes. The investigators reverse transcribed all of the isolated RNA, so they sequenced expressed TCRB transcripts. Produced via immunoSEQ multiplex PCR; TCRdb's table is partial and in-frame only. Among over 600,000 clones, 9.5% to 15% were seen once, and the ten largest hold more than 0.1%. Findings of the study overall: Moderate but significant shortening of TCRB CDR3s was recorded in all four CD4+ subsets from Type 1 diabetes patients.

Their recognized antigens are unknown. The sample taken for sequencing was naive CD4+ T cells from blood. These receptors came from a man aged 25 to 40 with type 1 diabetes.

V usage is TRBV5-6 and J usage is TRBJ2-7; 7 positions match TRBD1. The junction had 9 bases not matched to a gene; V was cut back by 0 bases and J by 6 bases. Germline V CDR1 and CDR2: SGHDT, YYEEEE. The CDR3 length is 15 residues. CDR3 region: CASSLAGTVTTEQYF. CDR3 in DNA: TGTGCCAGCAGCTTGGCCGGGACAGTTACCACCGAGCAGTACTTC.

V and J are TRBV30 and TRBJ1-5; D may be TRBD1 (5 bases). CDR1 is GTSNPN and CDR2 is SVGIG in the germline V gene (reference sequence). V shed 0 bases and J shed 9 bases, with 15 bases lying between them. CDR3 length: 14 amino acids. CDR3 loop: CAWSVQEGWRPQHF. The CDR3, as DNA: TGTGCCTGGAGTGTACAGGAGGGGTGGAGGCCCCAGCATTTT.

The rearrangement links TRBV11-2 to TRBJ1-2; D remains unclear. This CDR3 is built from 13 residues. Germline V gene sequence: CDR1 SGHAT, CDR2 FQNNGV. V lost 2 bases to trimming and J lost 7 bases, with 11 bases between them. The CDR3 reads CASSLTQIPGYTF. The CDR3 DNA reads as TGTGCCAGCAGCTTAACCCAAATCCCTGGCTACACCTTC.

The chain joins TRBV5-1 to TRBJ1-2; D is ambiguous. The CDR3 is 12 amino acids. CDR1 and CDR2 from the germline V gene are SGHRS and YFSETQ. V lost 0 bases, J lost 5 bases, and 5 bases lay in between. CDR3 in DNA: TGCGCCAGCAGCTTGGACCGTTATGGCTACACCTTC. Translation: CASSLDRYGYTF.

This clone was counted only a few times. An end of the junction differs from the germline gene, which may be a read error. The chain has TRBV6-5 and TRBJ1-2; no firm D call. Germline V gives CDR1 MNHEY, CDR2 SVGAGI. This CDR3 spans 12 amino acids. The CDR3 sequence is CAISEEAYGYTF. CDR3 coding DNA: TGTGCCATCAGTGAGGAGGCCTATGGCTACACCTTC.

The CDR3 DNA sequence: TGTGCCAGCAGCCAAAGTACTAGCGGGGGGGATGATACGCAGTATTTT. Its translation is CASSQSTSGGDDTQYF. The V and J genes are TRBV4-2 and TRBJ2-3; 13 positions match TRBD2. This CDR3 has 16 amino acids. V gave up 2 bases and J gave up 6 bases; unmatched junction bases: 5. Germline V gene data show CDR1 as LGHNA and CDR2 as YNFKEQ.

The rearrangement joins TRBV20-1 to TRBJ1-2; D call uncertain. The CDR3 length is 10 residues. The V gene's germline CDR1 is DFQATT and CDR2 SNEGSKA (reference sequence). With 8 bases removed from V and 7 bases from J, the gap between germline ends came to 11 bases. The CDR3 reads CSHGRIGYTF. DNA for the CDR3: TGCAGTCATGGACGGATTGGCTACACCTTC.

This clone was counted only a few times. The CDR3 sequence is CASSYSGTNTEAFF. CDR3 coding DNA: TGTGCCAGCAGTTACTCGGGGACGAACACTGAAGCTTTCTTT. This chain uses TRBV6-6 with TRBJ1-1, with a tentative D call TRBD1 (5 bases). CDR1 and CDR2 from the germline V gene are MNHNY and SVGAGI (reference sequence). CDR3 length: 14 amino acids. V was cut by 0 bases and J by 1 base, with 6 bases left in between.

V is TRBV30 and J is TRBJ1-6; D is unresolved. Germline CDR1 and CDR2: GTSNPN and SVGIG (reference sequence). The length of the CDR3 is 14 residues. With 4 bases removed from V and 10 bases from J, the gap between germline ends came to 17 bases. The CDR3: CAWTSIKNGSPLHF. CDR3 nucleotide sequence: TGTGCCTGGACCTCGATAAAAAACGGGTCACCCCTCCACTTT.

The chain uses TRBV4-3 and TRBJ1-2; D is uncertain. V was cut by 4 bases and J by 6 bases, with 12 bases left in between. The CDR3 is made up of 13 amino acids. The germline V gene encodes CDR1 LGHNA and CDR2 YSLEER. The CDR3 loop reads CASSRGYYDGYTF. CDR3 nucleotide sequence: TGCGCCAGCAGCCGGGGTTACTATGATGGCTACACCTTC.

In its sample, this clone was seen a few times. This chain uses TRBV7-6 with TRBJ1-5; TRBD1 matches 8 bases. After removal of 2 bases from V and 6 bases from J, the junction contained 6 bases not matched to a gene. Germline CDR1 SGHVS, CDR2 FNYEAQ. This CDR3 comprises 15 residues. The CDR3 DNA sequence: TGTGCCAGCAGCTTAAGGACAGGGTCAGCTCAGCCCCAGCATTTT. This codes for CASSLRTGSAQPQHF. The entire variable domain, with the rest obtained from reference TRBV7-6 and TRBJ1-5, is as follows: GAGVSQSPRYKVTKRGQDVALRCDPISGHVSLYWYRQALGQGPEFLTYFNYEAQQDKSGLPNDRFSAERPEGSISTLTIQRTEQRDSAMYRCASSLRTGSAQPQHFGDGTRLSIL.

The chain combines TRBV5-1 with TRBJ2-3; 7 nucleotides agree with TRBD2. Germline V gene data show CDR1 as SGHRS and CDR2 as YFSETQ. V lost 3 bases to trimming and J lost 5 bases; unmatched junction nucleotides: 12. CDR3 length: 16 amino acids. CDR3 in amino acids: CASSWAGRGSQDTQYF. CDR3 DNA: TGCGCCAGCAGCTGGGCTGGGCGGGGGAGTCAAGATACGCAGTATTTT.

This clone has more than one count but fewer than ten. The V and J genes are TRBV13 and TRBJ2-6, with TRBD1 matching 7 bases. The V and J ends lost 5 bases and 0 bases, in that order; junction bases with no gene match: 10. From germline, CDR1 is PRHDT and CDR2 FYEKMQ (reference sequence). This CDR3 region has 18 residues. The CDR3 sequence is CASSNYDREPSGANVLTF. CDR3 nucleotide sequence: TGTGCCAGCAGCAATTACGACAGGGAACCCTCTGGGGCCAACGTCCTGACTTTC.